Each of the 21 T cell receptor beta chains below was sequenced from the same sample in a study of a mutant IDH1 vaccine in newly diagnosed glioma. Time point specified: baseline, week 1 (first vaccination visit). Treatment meaning: pre-vaccination baseline after standard-of-care therapy. The table came from immunoSEQ multiplex PCR; TCRdb's copy has only in-frame clones and leaves some out. Of roughly 34,000 clones detected, over 60% appear once; the ten largest clones hold around 9.5%. Sequencing was performed on peripheral blood mononuclear cells (PBMCs), taken from a glioma patient treated with radiotherapy, temozolomide or both. These receptors came from a man aged 45 to 65 with glioma. Some clones in this sample may be carry-over from other donors' samples.

This sequence joins TRBV30 and TRBJ2-3; D may correspond to TRBD1 or TRBD2 (5 bases each). The CDR3 has 12 amino acids. With 2 bases removed from V and 3 bases from J, the gap between germline ends came to 6 bases. CDR1 is GTSNPN and CDR2 is SVGIG in the germline V gene (reference sequence). CDR3: CAWSWGTDTQYF. The CDR3 nucleotides are TGTGCCTGGAGTTGGGGGACAGATACGCAGTATTTT.

This chain joins TRBV11-2 and TRBJ1-5, with D unresolved. The CDR3 contains 14 residues. Germline-derived CDR1 and CDR2 are SGHAT and FQNNGV. V dropped 0 bases and J dropped 1 base, with 4 bases sitting between them. The CDR3 sequence: CASSLDGSNQPQHF. For the CDR3, the DNA is TGTGCCAGCAGCTTAGATGGGAGCAATCAGCCCCAGCATTTT.

The gene calls are TRBV5-1 and TRBJ2-2, with a weak D call TRBD1 (6 bases). Germline-derived CDR1 and CDR2 are SGHRS and YFSETQ. V gave up 0 bases and J gave up 1 base, with 10 bases separating them. The CDR3 has 16 residues. The CDR3 reads CASSLDGQLNTGELFF. DNA of the CDR3: TGCGCCAGCAGCTTGGACGGACAGCTGAACACCGGGGAGCTGTTTTTT. Full variable domain (missing parts from reference TRBV5-1 and TRBJ2-2): KAGVTQTPRYLIKTRGQQVTLSCSPISGHRSVSWYQQTPGQGLQFLFEYFSETQRNKGNFPGRFSGRQFSNSRSEMNVSTLELGDSALYLCASSLDGQLNTGELFFGEGSRLTVL.

This clone turned up a few times. This chain connects TRBV5-1 to TRBJ1-1, with TRBD1 matching over 9 bases. CDR3 size: 13 residues. J was trimmed by 7 bases and V by 2 bases; bases with no gene match: 3. Germline CDR1 is SGHRS and CDR2 is YFSETQ. Here the CDR3 reads CASSFDRGDEAFF. The CDR3 DNA reads TGCGCCAGCAGCTTCGACAGGGGGGATGAAGCTTTCTTT.

This clone was picked up one time. V usage is TRBV7-2 and J usage is TRBJ1-5; 7 bases match TRBD1. The CDR3 loop spans 14 amino acids. CDR1 is SGHTA and CDR2 is FQGNSA in the germline V gene. Trimming at V came to 5 bases and at J to 5 bases, leaving 6 bases not matched to a gene. This CDR3 is CASSPRQGDQPQHF. The DNA for the CDR3 is TGTGCCAGCAGCCCACGACAGGGAGATCAGCCCCAGCATTTT. Variable domain in full (rest from reference TRBV7-2 and TRBJ1-5): GAGVSQSPSNKVTEKGKDVELRCDPISGHTALYWYRQSLGQGLEFLIYFQGNSAPDKSGLPSDRFSAERTGGSVSTLTIQRTQQEDSAVYLCASSPRQGDQPQHFGDGTRLSIL.

The chain is built from TRBV6-5 and TRBJ1-1; D unresolved. This CDR3 region has 14 residues. Germline V lookup: CDR1 MNHEY, CDR2 SVGAGI. V was clipped by 0 bases and J by 1 base, with 6 bases between them. Here the CDR3 reads CASSYSPSNTEAFF. DNA of the CDR3: TGTGCCAGCAGTTACTCCCCCTCGAACACTGAAGCTTTCTTT.

The genes are TRBV5-1 and TRBJ2-7; D is perhaps TRBD1 or TRBD2 (5 bases each). CDR3 length equals 14 residues. Between the trimmed V and J ends, which lost 0 bases and 5 bases, there was a span of 12 bases. CDR1 SGHRS and CDR2 YFSETQ come from the germline V gene. The CDR3, as DNA: TGCGCCAGCAGCTTGGATCCAGGGACCCACGAGCAGTACTTC. This translates into CASSLDPGTHEQYF.

The chain combines TRBV19 with TRBJ2-1; 9 bases map to TRBD2. CDR3 size: 16 residues. Germline-derived CDR1 and CDR2 are LNHDA and SQIVND (reference sequence). V gave up 3 bases and J gave up 8 bases; unmatched junction bases: 11. The CDR3 DNA is TGTGCCAGTAGTATGGCTAGCGGGAATTCGGGATATGAGCAGTTCTTC. It specifies CASSMASGNSGYEQFF.

This clone was observed a handful of times. The chain combines TRBV28 with TRBJ1-4; the D gene is possibly TRBD1 (5 bases). This CDR3 comprises 16 residues. Germline CDR1 is MDHEN and CDR2 is SYDVKM. The V and J ends lost 7 bases and 0 bases respectively, with 15 bases between them. This chain's CDR3 is CASKRGSSATNEKLFF. The CDR3 bases are TGTGCCAGCAAACGGGGGTCCAGTGCAACTAATGAAAAACTGTTTTTT.

The chain couples TRBV2 to TRBJ2-7; 10 nucleotides agree with TRBD1. The germline gives CDR1 SNHLY, CDR2 FYNNEI. The CDR3 loop spans 15 amino acids. V shed 6 bases, J shed 2 bases, and the junction held 7 bases outside the gene matches. The CDR3, as DNA: TGTGCCAGCAGACGCGGACAGGGGGAAACCTACGAGCAGTACTTC. It is translated as CASRRGQGETYEQYF.

CDR3 bases: TGTGCCAGCCGAAGATCGGGGGGGGATGAAGAGACCCAGTACTTC. It encodes CASRRSGGDEETQYF. The chain combines TRBV6-5 with TRBJ2-5; 8 bases agree with TRBD2. V gave up 8 bases and J gave up 3 bases; unmatched junction bases: 11. Germline assignment: CDR1 MNHEY and CDR2 SVGAGI. This CDR3 is 15 amino acids long.

The chain has TRBV5-6 and TRBJ1-5, with D possibly TRBD1 on 6 matching bases. Germline V gene sequence: CDR1 SGHDT, CDR2 YYEEEE. The CDR3 contains 15 residues. Trimming removed 3 bases at V and 5 bases at J, with 15 bases between. CDR3 loop: CASSWGGTKDQPQHF. The DNA of the CDR3 is TGTGCCAGCAGCTGGGGTGGGACAAAAGATCAGCCCCAGCATTTT.

This sequence joins TRBV30 and TRBJ1-2; perhaps TRBD1 as D (5 bases). V lost 3 bases, J lost 8 bases, and 16 bases lay in between. The germline gives CDR1 GTSNPN, CDR2 SVGIG (reference sequence). This CDR3 is 13 amino acids long. The DNA of the CDR3 is TGTGCCTGGAGACCCGGGACTCTCGGCGGCTACACCTTC. It specifies CAWRPGTLGGYTF.

The chain has TRBV5-4 and TRBJ1-4; tentative D call: TRBD1 (6 bases). The CDR3 has 15 residues. Germline loops: CDR1 SGHNT, CDR2 YYREEE (reference sequence). V lost 4 bases, J lost 7 bases, and 17 bases lay in between. In DNA, the CDR3 is TGTGCCAGCAGCCAGGAGGGGGAAGAGGGTGAAAAACTGTTTTTT. Protein product: CASSQEGEEGEKLFF.

This clone was counted a single time. This chain joins TRBV5-4 and TRBJ1-2; D is undetermined. CDR3 size: 11 residues. The V gene's germline CDR1 is SGHNT and CDR2 YYREEE (reference sequence). Trimming took off 4 bases at V and 6 bases at J, with 7 bases between the two ends. The CDR3 DNA follows: TGTGCCAGCAGCGCAGTAGATGGCTACACCTTC. As protein: CASSAVDGYTF.

J is TRBJ1-2 and V is TRBV5-1; D perhaps matches TRBD1 (6 bases). Germline CDR1 SGHRS, CDR2 YFSETQ. V shed 10 bases and J shed 5 bases, with 18 bases lying between them. This CDR3 region has 13 residues. CDR3 DNA: TGCGCCTCCAGCGTACAGGGTGAATATGGCTACACCTTC. Translated: CASSVQGEYGYTF.

The chain combines TRBV5-4 with TRBJ2-5, with 7 bases aligning to TRBD1. Looked up from germline, CDR1 is SGHNT and CDR2 is YYREEE (reference sequence). V trimming: 4 bases; J trimming: 5 bases; junction bases outside the gene matches: 14. The CDR3 consists of 16 residues. The CDR3 coding sequence is TGTGCCAGCAGCCCCCCCGGGACAGCCTTCCAGGAGACCCAGTACTTC. This encodes CASSPPGTAFQETQYF.

The rearrangement uses TRBV19 and TRBJ2-3; no definite D call. Between the trimmed V and J ends, which lost 5 bases and 3 bases, there was a span of 9 bases. Germline assignment: CDR1 LNHDA and CDR2 SQIVND (reference sequence). The CDR3 has 13 residues. The CDR3 protein is CASSVRATDTQYF. The CDR3 DNA sequence: TGTGCCAGTAGTGTCCGAGCGACAGATACGCAGTATTTT.

The genes are TRBV7-9 and TRBJ1-4, with D perhaps matching TRBD1 (6 bases). V lost 1 base and J 2 bases, leaving 20 bases between the germline ends. Per germline, CDR1 SEHNR and CDR2 FQNEAQ (reference sequence). The CDR3 totals 19 residues. In DNA, the CDR3 is TGTGCCAGCAGCTTAGGATTGGTTAAGGGGGTGAGGACTAATGAAAAACTGTTTTTT. It is translated as CASSLGLVKGVRTNEKLFF.

V and J are TRBV5-1 and TRBJ1-2, with 8 bases matching TRBD1. Germline V gene lookup returns CDR1 SGHRS and CDR2 YFSETQ. The junction had 6 bases not matched to a gene; V was cut back by 4 bases and J by 4 bases. The length of the CDR3 is 14 residues. CDR3 DNA sequence: TGCGCCAGCAGCGCCGGGACAGGATCCTATGGCTACACCTTC. As protein: CASSAGTGSYGYTF.

This clone was counted a single time. The CDR3 loop is CASSLVEETQYF. CDR3 DNA sequence: TGTGCCAGCAGCTTGGTCGAAGAGACCCAGTACTTC. The chain uses TRBV5-4 and TRBJ2-5; D call uncertain. The CDR3 length is 12 residues. Trimming shortened V by 0 bases and J by 3 bases, and 3 bases separated the two germline ends. Germline values: CDR1 SGHNT, CDR2 YYREEE (reference sequence).